This T cell receptor beta chain was recovered during a study of spatial heterogeneity in lung cancer. Study-level information: Beta-chain sequences were consistently detected more often than alpha-chain sequences.

From germline, CDR1 is LNHDA and CDR2 SQIVND (reference sequence). CDR3 length: 17 amino acids. V trimming: 4 bases; J trimming: 7 bases; junction bases outside the gene matches: 11. One entry per CDR3 protein results from TCRdb running MiXCR on the 5' RACE reads. The table has over 15,000 distinct CDR3 sequences, about 6% seen once. This clonotype was counted at least ten times. Regarding time point: blood at routine non-recurrence follow-up after resection. Sequencing was performed on whole RNA extracted from tumor and nontumor lung tissue, or from frozen PBMC, and the material was left unsorted. The sequencing used PBMCs, collected at follow-up. The receptor's source is a male donor with early-stage non-small cell lung cancer. The chain employs TRBV19 and TRBJ2-1; 12 nucleotides align to TRBD2. The CDR3 DNA is TGTGCCAGTAGTACCTACATGCTAGCGGGAGGGGGGAATGAGCAGTTCTTC. It is translated as CASSTYMLAGGGNEQFF.